This T cell receptor beta chain was captured in a study of T-cell memory formation after mild COVID-19. At the level of the study: There were largely donor-specific TCR clusters. Findings and limits, study-wide: Later expanders leaned CD4+, whereas day 15 to 85 contracting clones were balanced CD4/CD8.

There are 18 residues in the CDR3. Trimming removed 0 bases at V and 3 bases at J, with 19 bases between. Germline V lookup: CDR1 SGDLS, CDR2 YYNGEE. One entry per CDR3 protein results from TCRdb running MiXCR on the 5' RACE reads. The repertoire holds about 350,000 distinct CDR3 sequences, with roughly 13% as singletons. Of note for this clonotype: As yet, its antigen is unknown.

The chain is built from TRBV9 and TRBJ2-1; no definite D call. This TCR was recovered from a young man who had mild COVID-19 (a few samples of this study predate the infection). Cell type and time point are not known. The sample taken for sequencing was PBMCs or a T cell subset sorted from them (not recorded which). CDR3 region: CASSVGGRVRRNYNEQFF. In DNA form, the CDR3 reads TGTGCCAGCAGCGTAGGTGGTAGGGTAAGGAGAAACTACAATGAGCAGTTCTTC.